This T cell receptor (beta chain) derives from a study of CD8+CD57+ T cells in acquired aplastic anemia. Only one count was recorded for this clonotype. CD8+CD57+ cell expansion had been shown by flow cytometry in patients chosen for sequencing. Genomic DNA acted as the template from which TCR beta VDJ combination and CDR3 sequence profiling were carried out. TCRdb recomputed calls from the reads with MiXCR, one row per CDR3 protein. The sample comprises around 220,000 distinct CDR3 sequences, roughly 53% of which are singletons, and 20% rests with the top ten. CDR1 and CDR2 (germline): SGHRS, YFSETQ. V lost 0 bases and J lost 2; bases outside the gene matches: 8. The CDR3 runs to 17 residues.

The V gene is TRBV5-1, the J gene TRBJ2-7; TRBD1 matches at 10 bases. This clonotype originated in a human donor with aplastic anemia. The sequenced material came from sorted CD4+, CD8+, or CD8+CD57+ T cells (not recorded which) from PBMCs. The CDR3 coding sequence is TGCGCCAGCAGCTTGGAAGAGGACAGGGGGGACCCCTACGAGCAGTACTTC. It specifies CASSLEEDRGDPYEQYF.